One and the same sample provided the 26 T cell receptor beta chains below, sequenced in a study of T cells in Graves' hyperthyroidism and ophthalmopathy. Amplification of TCR beta CDR3 regions used RNA as the template. First-round RT-PCR with HTBI primers amplified the TCR CDR3 region. TCRdb reanalysed the multiplex PCR reads using MiXCR and keeps one entry per CDR3 protein. The data contain under 500,000 distinct CDR3 sequences, around 15% of them singletons. Sequencing was done on a sample of blood. These receptors originate from a man in his fifties with Graves' ophthalmopathy.

The J gene is TRBJ2-7, the V gene TRBV7-6, with D perhaps TRBD2 (6 bases). V lost 5 bases and J 0 bases, leaving 20 bases between the germline ends. The germline V gene has CDR1 SGHVS and CDR2 FNYEAQ. This CDR3 is 17 amino acids long. The CDR3 nucleotides read TGTGCCAGCAGCCCCGATTATGGTAGCGGAGGCTCCTACGAGCAGTACTTC. It encodes CASSPDYGSGGSYEQYF.

This clonotype was recorded many times. The chain has TRBV6-1 and TRBJ2-1, with D perhaps matching TRBD2 (5 bases). This CDR3 comprises 14 residues. Trimming removed 1 base at V and 6 bases at J, with 10 bases between. Germline CDR1 MNHNS, CDR2 SASEGT. CDR3 sequence reads: CASSEELEPNEQFF. Here the CDR3 DNA reads TGTGCCAGCAGTGAAGAACTAGAGCCCAATGAGCAGTTCTTC.

A few counts support this clonotype. The CDR3 region is CASHPSAGGNEKLFF. In nucleotides, the CDR3 is TGTGCCAGCCATCCATCGGCCGGGGGTAATGAAAAACTGTTTTTT. The rearrangement links TRBV4-2 to TRBJ1-4; D perhaps matches TRBD1 (5 bases). From germline, CDR1 is LGHNA and CDR2 YNFKEQ. Trimming removed 8 bases from V and 4 bases from J, with 17 bases in between. The CDR3 runs 15 residues.

This clonotype was detected many times. The gene calls are TRBV12-3 or TRBV12-4 and TRBJ1-1, with no clear D. Trimming took off 6 bases at V and 1 base at J, with 12 bases between the two ends. This CDR3 contains 14 residues. The CDR3 bases are TGTGCCAGCAGGCCCCGGGGTTGGAACACTGAAGCTTTCTTT. Amino acids: CASRPRGWNTEAFF.

This clonotype was counted only a few times. The chain is built from TRBV9 and TRBJ2-3, with D perhaps TRBD1 (5 bases). The CDR3 runs 17 residues. Between the trimmed V and J ends, which lost 0 bases and 2 bases, there was a span of 16 bases. Germline V gene data show CDR1 as SGDLS and CDR2 as YYNGEE. The CDR3 DNA follows: TGTGCCAGCAGCGTAGGGGGCAGGCCAGAAATCACAGATACGCAGTATTTT. It codes for CASSVGGRPEITDTQYF.

In this sample, this clonotype turned up many times. This rearrangement joins TRBV18 to TRBJ1-5; 9 nucleotides line up with TRBD1. The V gene's germline CDR1 is KGHSH and CDR2 LQKENI. The CDR3 sequence is 14 residues long. V lost 6 bases, J lost 5 bases, and 5 bases stayed unmatched. CDR3 loop: CASSQTGGDQPQHF. The CDR3 nucleotides are TGTGCCAGCTCGCAAACAGGGGGCGATCAGCCCCAGCATTTT.

This clonotype was found many times. The CDR3 here is CASSKSANSYEQYF. CDR3 sequence (DNA): TGTGCCAGCAGTAAGAGCGCAAACTCCTACGAGCAGTACTTC. V is TRBV28 and J is TRBJ2-7, with D hard to call. The CDR3 has 14 amino acids. Per the germline V gene, CDR1 is MDHEN and CDR2 is SYDVKM. V lost 5 bases and J 0 bases, leaving 11 bases between the germline ends. Full variable domain (missing parts from reference TRBV28 and TRBJ2-7): DVKVTQSSRYLVKRTGEKVFLECVQDMDHENMFWYRQDPGLGLRLIYFSYDVKMKEKGDIPEGYSVSREKKERFSLILESASTNQTSMYLCASSKSANSYEQYFGPGTRLTVT.

As for this clonotype: Just one base apart from a much larger clone, this may be a read error. J is TRBJ2-4 and V is TRBV28, with D uncertain. The V end was cut by 5 bases, the J end by 0 bases, with 5 bases between. This CDR3 is 13 amino acids long. Germline V gene sequence: CDR1 MDHEN, CDR2 SYDVKM. The CDR3 DNA follows: TGTGCCAGCAGTCTCCCAGCCAAAAACATTCAGTACTTC. It codes for CASSLPAKNIQYF.

This clonotype was found many times. The CDR3 reads CASSAVGPQYF. The DNA of the CDR3 is TGTGCCAGCAGCGCCGTGGGACCCCAGTACTTC. The chain is built from TRBV11-3 and TRBJ2-5; perhaps D is TRBD1 or TRBD2 (5 bases each). Germline CDR1 is SGHNT and CDR2 is YENEEA. The CDR3 runs 11 residues. Trimming left V 5 bases short and J 9 bases short, with 10 bases between.

This clonotype was counted only a few times. This sequence joins TRBV5-1 and TRBJ2-4; 9 nucleotides align to TRBD1. This CDR3 contains 14 residues. With V trimmed by 4 bases and J by 14 bases, 13 bases remained unmatched. Germline values: CDR1 SGHRS, CDR2 YFSETQ. CDR3 nucleotides: TGCGCCAGCAGCCAAAAACCCGGGACAGGGTTGGAGTACTTC. Its translation: CASSQKPGTGLEYF.

The CDR3 is CASSEKWEQFF. The CDR3 bases are TGTGCCAGCAGTGAGAAGTGGGAGCAGTTCTTC. This sequence joins TRBV6-1 and TRBJ2-1; D gene ambiguous. Per germline, CDR1 MNHNS and CDR2 SASEGT. The CDR3 runs to 11 residues. Trimming cost V 3 bases and J 10 bases, with 7 bases left between them.

This clonotype was detected many times. The chain joins TRBV5-1 to TRBJ1-1, with unresolved D. The CDR3 has 13 amino acids. Germline-derived CDR1 and CDR2 are SGHRS and YFSETQ. Trimming stripped 1 base from V and 1 base from J, with 5 bases between. The CDR3: CASSLSRNTEAFF. The CDR3 bases are TGCGCCAGCAGCTTGAGCAGGAACACTGAAGCTTTCTTT.

This clonotype was seen repeatedly, ten times or more. The V call is TRBV20-1, the J call TRBJ2-3; D could derive from TRBD1 or TRBD2 (5 bases each). This CDR3 is 14 amino acids long. V dropped 1 base and J dropped 1 base, with 9 bases sitting between them. Looked up from germline, CDR1 is DFQATT and CDR2 is SNEGSKA (reference sequence). CDR3 residues: CSARGQGGTDTQYF. CDR3 DNA sequence: TGCAGTGCTAGAGGTCAGGGAGGCACAGATACGCAGTATTTT.

The table lists this clonotype with many counts. The chain links TRBV5-5 to TRBJ2-1; D possibly matches TRBD1 or TRBD2 (5 bases each). There are 16 residues in the CDR3. Trimming took off 4 bases at V and 4 bases at J, with 18 bases between the two ends. Germline V gene lookup returns CDR1 SGHKS and CDR2 YYEKEE (reference sequence). CDR3 DNA sequence: TGTGCCAGCAGCAAGGGACCGAACCCCCCTTACAATGAGCAGTTCTTC. Translation: CASSKGPNPPYNEQFF.

At least ten counts were recorded for this clonotype. This sequence joins TRBV2 and TRBJ2-5; D assignment may be TRBD1 or TRBD2 (6 bases each). CDR3 size: 15 residues. In germline, CDR1 is SNHLY, CDR2 FYNNEI. Trimming shortened V by 3 bases and J by 0 bases, and 11 bases separated the two germline ends. The DNA for the CDR3 is TGTGCCAGCAGTGATCGGGGGCTCGACCAAGAGACCCAGTACTTC. Protein product: CASSDRGLDQETQYF.

This clonotype was detected only once. A clone one base away is much larger, so this may be a read error. The chain employs TRBV4-1 and TRBJ2-5; 8 bases are a match to TRBD2. Germline V gives CDR1 MGHRA, CDR2 YSYEKL. The CDR3 runs to 16 residues. The J segment lost 4 bases and the V segment lost 0 bases, leaving 7 bases of the junction unmatched. CDR3 sequence (DNA): TGCGCCAGCAGCCAAGATTATGACCTAGCGGGAGAGACCCAGTACTTC. Translation gives CASSQDYDLAGETQYF.

The chain is built from TRBV20-1 and TRBJ2-1, with a weak D call TRBD2 (6 bases). Germline lookup yields CDR1 DFQATT and CDR2 SNEGSKA (reference sequence). The ends were cut back, 0 bases at V and 3 bases at J, with 18 bases in the middle. There are 17 residues in the CDR3. CDR3: CSARDAEGRLGYNEQFF. The CDR3 region has the DNA TGCAGTGCTAGAGATGCGGAGGGGCGATTGGGCTACAATGAGCAGTTCTTC.

This clonotype was seen repeatedly, ten times or more. The chain carries TRBV7-2 and TRBJ2-1; D not certain. Germline V gives CDR1 SGHTA, CDR2 FQGNSA. The CDR3 loop spans 13 amino acids. The V and J ends lost 5 bases and 5 bases respectively, with 10 bases between them. The CDR3 DNA reads as TGTGCCAGCAGCGGATCTCGGGACAATGAGCAGTTCTTC. Protein product: CASSGSRDNEQFF.

This clonotype came up many times. CDR3 in amino acids: CSARELALSTDTQYF. CDR3 coding DNA: TGCAGTGCTAGGGAACTAGCGCTAAGCACAGATACGCAGTATTTT. The V gene is TRBV20-1, the J gene TRBJ2-3; 7 bases agree with TRBD2. Germline CDR1 DFQATT, CDR2 SNEGSKA (reference sequence). Trimming took 3 bases from V and 0 from J; bases not matched to a gene: 6. There are 15 residues in the CDR3.

This clonotype was recorded at least ten times. This chain uses TRBV28 with TRBJ2-7; 7 bases match TRBD1. The CDR3 covers 14 residues. Unmatched junction bases numbered 5, after V lost 5 bases and J lost 1 base. CDR1 is MDHEN, CDR2 SYDVKM, per germline. CDR3 DNA sequence: TGTGCCAGCAGTATACAGGGGTGGTCCTACGAGCAGTACTTC. Its translation is CASSIQGWSYEQYF.

The V gene is TRBV20-1, the J gene TRBJ2-4, with D unclear. Trimming pared 5 bases from V and 7 bases from J, leaving 6 bases between. Looked up from germline, CDR1 is DFQATT and CDR2 is SNEGSKA (reference sequence). The CDR3 runs 10 residues. The CDR3 sequence is CSAGWNIQYF. DNA of the CDR3: TGCAGTGCTGGGTGGAACATTCAGTACTTC.

This clonotype has more than one count but fewer than ten. The chain combines TRBV14 with TRBJ2-1, with D possibly being TRBD1 or TRBD2 (5 bases each). The CDR3 runs to 22 residues. V gave up 0 bases and J gave up 3 bases, with 30 bases separating them. Germline values: CDR1 SGHDN, CDR2 FVKESK. The CDR3 spells CASSQDSSGFEGDWIRYNEQFF. The CDR3 nucleotides read TGTGCCAGCAGCCAAGATAGTTCAGGGTTCGAGGGAGATTGGATCCGCTACAATGAGCAGTTCTTC.

This clonotype was detected ten times or more. The V and J genes are TRBV27 and TRBJ2-3; 9 bases match TRBD2. The CDR3 sequence is 15 residues long. Germline CDR1 and CDR2: MNHEY and SMNVEV (reference sequence). The junction had 7 bases not matched to a gene; V was cut back by 7 bases and J by 2 bases. CDR3 bases: TGTGCCAGCACCCCCACTAGCGGGCACACAGATACGCAGTATTTT. Protein: CASTPTSGHTDTQYF.

This clonotype showed up many times. The chain links TRBV12-3 or TRBV12-4 to TRBJ2-2; D is unresolved. The V gene lost 3 bases and the J gene lost 0 bases, with 8 bases spanning the gap. The CDR3 spans 15 residues. The CDR3 loop is CASSLQAANTGELFF. DNA for the CDR3: TGTGCCAGCAGTTTGCAGGCCGCGAACACCGGGGAGCTGTTTTTT.

The chain has TRBV20-1 and TRBJ2-7; 9 bases are a match to TRBD2. CDR3 size: 16 residues. Trimming took 1 base from V and 0 from J; bases not matched to a gene: 7. Germline V CDR1 and CDR2: DFQATT, SNEGSKA (reference sequence). The CDR3 sequence is CSARGVSGSVSYEQYF. In DNA, the CDR3 is TGCAGTGCTAGAGGCGTTAGCGGGAGCGTCTCCTACGAGCAGTACTTC.

In its sample, this clonotype was seen many times. The V call is TRBV20-1, the J call TRBJ2-1; 7 bases align to TRBD2. Germline trimming cut 8 bases from V and 4 bases from J; bases unmatched to any gene: 8. Germline values: CDR1 DFQATT, CDR2 SNEGSKA (reference sequence). CDR3 length: 13 amino acids. CDR3 sequence reads: CSSSSGKYNEQFF. The DNA of the CDR3 is TGCAGTTCATCAAGCGGGAAATACAATGAGCAGTTCTTC.